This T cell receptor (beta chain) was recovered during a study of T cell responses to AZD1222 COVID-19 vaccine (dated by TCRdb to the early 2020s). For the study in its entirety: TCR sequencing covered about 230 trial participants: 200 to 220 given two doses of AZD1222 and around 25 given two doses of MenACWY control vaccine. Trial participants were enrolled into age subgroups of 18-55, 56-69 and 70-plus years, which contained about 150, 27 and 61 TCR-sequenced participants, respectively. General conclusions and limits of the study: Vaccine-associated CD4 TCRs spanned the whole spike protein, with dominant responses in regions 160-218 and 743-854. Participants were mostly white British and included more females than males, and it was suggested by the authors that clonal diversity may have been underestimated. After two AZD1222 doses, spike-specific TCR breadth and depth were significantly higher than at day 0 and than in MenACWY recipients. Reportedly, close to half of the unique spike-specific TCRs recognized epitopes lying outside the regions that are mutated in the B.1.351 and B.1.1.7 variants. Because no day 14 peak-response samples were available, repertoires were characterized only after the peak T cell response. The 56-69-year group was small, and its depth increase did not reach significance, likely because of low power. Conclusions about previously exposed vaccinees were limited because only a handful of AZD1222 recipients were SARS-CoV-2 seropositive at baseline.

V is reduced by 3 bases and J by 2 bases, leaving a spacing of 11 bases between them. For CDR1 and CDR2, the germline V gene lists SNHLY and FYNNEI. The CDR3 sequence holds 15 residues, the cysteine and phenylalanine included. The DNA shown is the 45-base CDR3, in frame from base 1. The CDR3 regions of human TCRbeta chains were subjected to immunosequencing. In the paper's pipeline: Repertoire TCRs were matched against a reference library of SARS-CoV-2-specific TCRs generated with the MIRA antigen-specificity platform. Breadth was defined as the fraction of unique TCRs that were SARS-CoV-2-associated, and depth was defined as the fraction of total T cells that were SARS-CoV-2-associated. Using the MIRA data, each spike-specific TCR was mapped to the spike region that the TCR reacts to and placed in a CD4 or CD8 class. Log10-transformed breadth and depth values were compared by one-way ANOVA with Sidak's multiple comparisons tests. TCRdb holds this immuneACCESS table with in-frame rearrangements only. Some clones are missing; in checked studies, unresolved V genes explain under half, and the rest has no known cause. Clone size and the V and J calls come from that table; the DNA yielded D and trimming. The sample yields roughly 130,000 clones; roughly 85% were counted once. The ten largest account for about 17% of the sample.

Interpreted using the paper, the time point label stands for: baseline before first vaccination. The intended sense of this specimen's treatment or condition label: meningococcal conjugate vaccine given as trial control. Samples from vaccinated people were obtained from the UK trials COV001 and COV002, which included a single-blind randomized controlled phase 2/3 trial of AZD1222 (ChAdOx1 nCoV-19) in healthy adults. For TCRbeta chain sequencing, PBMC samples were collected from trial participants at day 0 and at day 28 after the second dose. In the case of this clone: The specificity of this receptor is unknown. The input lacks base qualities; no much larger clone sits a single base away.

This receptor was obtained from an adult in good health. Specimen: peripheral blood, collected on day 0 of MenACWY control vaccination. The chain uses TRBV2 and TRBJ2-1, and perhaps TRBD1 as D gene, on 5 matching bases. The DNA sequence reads TGTGCCAGCAGTGACCACAGGCCGCCCTACAATGAGCAGTTCTTC. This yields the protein CASSDHRPPYNEQFF.